Listed here are 29 T cell receptor beta chains from one sample, sequenced in a study of T-cell reconstitution after alpha-beta-depleted transplantation in children. A TCRbeta library incorporating unique molecular identifiers was prepared. TCRdb reprocessed the PCR reads via MiXCR and lists one record per CDR3 protein. The sample has about 360,000 distinct CDR3 sequences, about 14% seen once. Source: PBMCs, taken from the stem cell graft. All receptors derive from a human donor who donated a stem cell graft to a child with Fanconi anemia.

The V and J genes are TRBV12-3 or TRBV12-4 and TRBJ1-4; TRBD1 agrees at 12 bases. CDR3 length: 13 amino acids. V lost 6 bases and J lost 10; bases outside the gene matches: 3. DNA for the CDR3: TGTGCCAGCAGAGGGACAGGGGGCCGAAAACTGTTTTTT. Protein sequence: CASRGTGGRKLFF.

This clonotype was seen repeatedly, ten times or more. The rearrangement uses TRBV4-3 and TRBJ1-1; D possibly corresponds to TRBD1 (6 bases). The germline V and J ends were trimmed by 0 bases and 4 bases, with 9 bases remaining between them. Germline CDR1 LGHNA, CDR2 YSLEER. The CDR3 is 14 residues long. CDR3 in amino acids: CASSQDHRATEAFF. The CDR3 coding sequence is TGCGCCAGCAGCCAAGATCACAGGGCCACTGAAGCTTTCTTT.

This clonotype has just a few counts. A much more abundant neighbour one base away suggests this may be a read error. V usage is TRBV20-1 and J usage is TRBJ2-6, with D possibly matching TRBD1 (5 bases). There are 18 residues in the CDR3. Germline CDR1 and CDR2: DFQATT and SNEGSKA (reference sequence). CDR3 coding DNA: TGCGGTGCTAGAGATCAGGGCAGTTCTAGCTCTGGGGCCAACGTCCTGACTTTC. Translated: CGARDQGSSSSGANVLTF.

There are a few counts of this clonotype. The chain carries TRBV11-3 and TRBJ1-6; weak D call: TRBD1 (5 bases). Germline V lookup: CDR1 SGHNT, CDR2 YENEEA. V lost 1 base to trimming and J lost 2 bases, with 15 bases between them. The CDR3 covers 18 residues. This CDR3 is CASSLALPGSAYNSPLHF. Written as DNA, the CDR3 is TGTGCCAGCAGCTTAGCTCTGCCAGGGTCAGCCTATAATTCACCCCTCCACTTT.

The chain is built from TRBV7-2 and TRBJ2-3, with a weak D call TRBD2 (5 bases). This CDR3 spans 15 amino acids. CDR1 and CDR2 from the germline V gene are SGHTA and FQGNSA. Trimming stripped 3 bases from V and 0 bases from J, with 10 bases between. CDR3 region: CASSLERKSTDTQYF. CDR3 nucleotide sequence: TGTGCCAGCAGCTTGGAGCGGAAGAGCACAGATACGCAGTATTTT.

This rearrangement joins TRBV15 to TRBJ2-6, with 9 bases identical to TRBD1. There are 17 residues in the CDR3. After removal of 1 base from V and 4 bases from J, the junction contained 5 bases not matched to a gene. Per the germline V gene, CDR1 is LNHNV and CDR2 is YYDKDF (reference sequence). CDR3 loop: CATSRVGTGLGANVLTF. The CDR3 DNA follows: TGTGCCACCAGCAGAGTGGGGACAGGGCTGGGGGCCAACGTCCTGACTTTC.

This clonotype was seen only a few times. The rearrangement uses TRBV4-3 and TRBJ2-1, with no clear D. V dropped 2 bases and J dropped 2 bases, with 13 bases sitting between them. Germline assignment: CDR1 LGHNA and CDR2 YSLEER. The CDR3 extends over 16 amino acids. The CDR3 region has the DNA TGCGCCAGCAGCCAAACCGCTCGGACGGCCTACAATGAGCAGTTCTTC. This gives the protein CASSQTARTAYNEQFF.

This clonotype was recorded many times. The chain is built from TRBV7-2 and TRBJ1-2; the D gene is possibly TRBD1 (5 bases). This CDR3 spans 13 amino acids. V was trimmed by 5 bases and J by 7 bases, leaving 14 bases between them. Germline-derived CDR1 and CDR2 are SGHTA and FQGNSA. The CDR3 bases are TGTGCCAGCAGCGTATCAGGGCCTTTTGGCTACACCTTC. This gives the protein CASSVSGPFGYTF.

The rearrangement links TRBV29-1 to TRBJ1-1; TRBD1 matches 8 bases. V was pared by 6 bases and J by 6 bases, with 9 bases of the junction left unmatched. Germline lookup yields CDR1 SQVTM and CDR2 ANQGSEA. The CDR3 totals 13 residues. CDR3 coding DNA: TGCAGCGTCGGGGGACAGGAAAGGCCTGAAGCTTTCTTT. It is translated as CSVGGQERPEAFF.

This clonotype appeared many times. V is TRBV29-1 and J is TRBJ2-1; 10 nucleotides agree with TRBD1. Germline trimming cut 7 bases from V and 6 bases from J; bases unmatched to any gene: 0. The V gene's germline CDR1 is SQVTM and CDR2 ANQGSEA. The CDR3 has 11 residues. CDR3 coding DNA: TGCAGCGGGGACAGGGGCAATGAGCAGTTCTTC. Protein: CSGDRGNEQFF.

This clonotype occurred many times. This chain joins TRBV28 and TRBJ1-1; D gene uncertain. Germline-derived CDR1 and CDR2 are MDHEN and SYDVKM. The ends were cut back, 6 bases at V and 4 bases at J, with 12 bases in the middle. The CDR3 is 13 amino acids. CDR3 amino acids: CASRTSVLTEAFF. In DNA form, the CDR3 reads TGTGCCAGCAGGACCTCCGTTCTCACTGAAGCTTTCTTT.

In its sample, this clonotype was seen a few times. CDR3 in amino acids: CASSQAGQGNSPLHF. Here the CDR3 DNA reads TGTGCCAGCAGCCAAGCGGGGCAGGGGAATTCACCCCTCCACTTT. The chain couples TRBV3-1 to TRBJ1-6, with D maybe TRBD1 (6 bases). Germline V lookup: CDR1 LGHDT, CDR2 YNNKEL (reference sequence). CDR3 length equals 15 residues. V lost 1 base to trimming and J lost 7 bases, with 11 bases between them.

The gene calls are TRBV5-1 and TRBJ1-3, with a tentative D call TRBD1 (5 bases). Trimming took 4 bases from V and 4 from J, leaving 18 bases between them. Germline loops: CDR1 SGHRS, CDR2 YFSETQ. This CDR3 has 16 residues. CDR3: CASSPNSQGTGNTIYF. CDR3 in DNA: TGCGCCAGCAGCCCAAATTCTCAGGGTACAGGAAACACCATATATTTT.

This clonotype showed up many times. The chain couples TRBV12-3 or TRBV12-4 to TRBJ2-1; 9 nucleotides match TRBD1. Trimming at V came to 5 bases and at J to 7 bases, leaving 6 bases not matched to a gene. This CDR3 has 14 residues. Here the CDR3 DNA reads TGTGCCAGCAGTGCCCGGGACAGGGCGAATGAGCAGTTCTTC. This sequence encodes CASSARDRANEQFF.

This clonotype was detected ten times or more. V is TRBV6-5 and J is TRBJ2-7; D is possibly TRBD2 (6 bases). Germline assignment: CDR1 MNHEY and CDR2 SVGAGI. The CDR3 has 13 residues. Trimming shortened V by 6 bases and J by 5 bases, and 14 bases separated the two germline ends. This chain's CDR3 is CASSQRDFHEQYV. In DNA, the CDR3 is TGTGCCAGCAGCCAAAGGGACTTCCACGAGCAGTACGTC.

The chain has TRBV7-6 and TRBJ2-5, with D possibly TRBD1 on 6 matching bases. Trimming left V 4 bases short and J 0 bases short, with 12 bases between. The CDR3 is made up of 15 amino acids. Germline V gene data show CDR1 as SGHVS and CDR2 as FNYEAQ. The CDR3 protein is CASSSPTGYQETQYF. CDR3 DNA sequence: TGTGCCAGCAGCTCTCCCACAGGGTACCAAGAGACCCAGTACTTC.

This sequence joins TRBV12-3 or TRBV12-4 and TRBJ2-6; either TRBD1 or TRBD2 may supply D (5 bases each). The germline V and J ends were trimmed by 3 bases and 2 bases, with 14 bases remaining between them. CDR3 length equals 17 residues. The CDR3 DNA is TGTGCCAGCAGTTTGGGGGTTCAGCTGACTGGGGCCAACGTCCTGACTTTC. Protein product: CASSLGVQLTGANVLTF.

This clonotype was seen a few times. The CDR3 loop reads CASSPRTSGGAFVADTQYF. The CDR3 DNA is TGTGCCAGCAGCCCTAGGACTAGCGGGGGGGCCTTTGTCGCAGATACGCAGTATTTT. The gene calls are TRBV11-2 and TRBJ2-3, with 15 bases aligning to TRBD2. V gave up 5 bases and J gave up 4 bases; unmatched junction bases: 13. The germline gives CDR1 SGHAT, CDR2 FQNNGV. This CDR3 comprises 19 residues.

This clonotype was recorded at least ten times. The V gene is TRBV29-1, the J gene TRBJ2-2; D is unclear. V lost 5 bases and J lost 6, with 10 bases in between. The CDR3 contains 12 residues. Germline-derived CDR1 and CDR2 are SQVTM and ANQGSEA. CDR3 region: CSVSLGPGELFF. The CDR3 bases are TGCAGCGTTTCCCTTGGGCCCGGGGAGCTGTTTTTT.

The chain is built from TRBV5-1 and TRBJ1-1; no definite D call. The CDR3 covers 14 residues. Germline assignment: CDR1 SGHRS and CDR2 YFSETQ. V shed 1 base and J shed 8 bases, with 15 bases lying between them. CDR3 nucleotide sequence: TGCGCCAGCAGCTTGAGTGGGATGGAACTCGAAGCTTTCTTT. Its protein product is CASSLSGMELEAFF.

A few counts support this clonotype. The CDR3, as DNA: TGTGCCAGCAGCCCGGACAGGTTTTTCAATCAGCCCCAGCATTTT. As protein: CASSPDRFFNQPQHF. This chain joins TRBV12-3 or TRBV12-4 and TRBJ1-5; 7 bases map to TRBD1. V was clipped by 6 bases and J by 3 bases; unmatched bases: 8. This CDR3 spans 15 amino acids.

This clonotype was seen a handful of times. The chain is built from TRBV20-1 and TRBJ2-1, with a weak D call TRBD2 (6 bases). This CDR3 region has 16 residues. Germline V lookup: CDR1 DFQATT, CDR2 SNEGSKA (reference sequence). V lost 5 bases, J lost 0 bases, and 17 bases lay in between. CDR3 residues: CSAYQRAGSSYNEQFF. CDR3 nucleotide sequence: TGCAGTGCTTACCAAAGGGCGGGGAGCTCCTACAATGAGCAGTTCTTC.

The chain recombines TRBV4-2 with TRBJ2-1; possibly TRBD2 for D (6 bases). The germline V gene has CDR1 LGHNA and CDR2 YNFKEQ. The CDR3 runs to 16 residues. The V and J ends lost 5 bases and 7 bases respectively, with 21 bases between them. CDR3 in amino acids: CASSNRGAGTVNEQFF. The CDR3 nucleotides are TGTGCCAGCAGCAACAGAGGGGCGGGGACGGTAAATGAGCAGTTCTTC.

The sample holds many counts of this clonotype. The chain carries TRBV6-5 and TRBJ2-7; tentative D call: TRBD1 (5 bases). Trimming stripped 2 bases from V and 2 bases from J, with 10 bases between. CDR1 and CDR2 (germline): MNHEY, SVGAGI. There are 14 residues in the CDR3. CDR3 residues: CASSYNAGTYEQYF. The CDR3, as DNA: TGTGCCAGCAGTTACAACGCAGGGACCTACGAGCAGTACTTC.

This clonotype has ten or more counts. This chain joins TRBV6-5 and TRBJ2-3; 7 bases fit TRBD2. In germline, CDR1 is MNHEY, CDR2 SVGAGI. With 2 bases clipped from V and 4 bases from J, the junction kept 3 bases outside the gene matches. This CDR3 comprises 14 residues. CDR3: CASSYGGGADTQYF. CDR3 bases: TGTGCCAGCAGTTACGGGGGAGGGGCAGATACGCAGTATTTT.

The chain recombines TRBV18 with TRBJ2-5, with 9 bases lining up with TRBD1. Trimming took 4 bases from V and 1 from J; bases not matched to a gene: 7. The CDR3 is 16 amino acids. CDR1 is KGHSH and CDR2 is LQKENI in the germline V gene. CDR3 nucleotides: TGTGCCAGCTCACAACTCGGGACAGGGATCCAAGAGACCCAGTACTTC. This codes for CASSQLGTGIQETQYF.

This chain uses TRBV20-1 with TRBJ2-7; D uncertain. Germline CDR1 and CDR2: DFQATT and SNEGSKA (reference sequence). V dropped 7 bases and J dropped 2 bases, with 18 bases sitting between them. The CDR3 is made up of 14 amino acids. The chain's CDR3 is CSVVRLGAPYEQYF. The CDR3 nucleotides are TGCAGTGTCGTCCGGCTCGGAGCCCCCTACGAGCAGTACTTC.

This clonotype has at least ten counts. The genes are TRBV29-1 and TRBJ1-1; a possible D gene is TRBD1 (6 bases). Trimming cost V 0 bases and J 3 bases, with 14 bases left between them. The germline CDR1 and CDR2 sequences are SQVTM and ANQGSEA. The CDR3 consists of 15 residues. CDR3 sequence: CSVEDRGGGHTEAFF. The CDR3 DNA reads TGCAGCGTTGAAGACAGGGGAGGAGGGCACACTGAAGCTTTCTTT.

The chain recombines TRBV5-5 with TRBJ2-2; D might be TRBD2 (6 bases). The V end lost 5 bases, the J end lost 5 bases, and 13 bases lay between the germline ends. CDR1 and CDR2 from the germline V gene are SGHKS and YYEKEE (reference sequence). The CDR3 has 14 amino acids. The CDR3 region has the DNA TGTGCCAGCAGGCCTCGGGACTTGACCGGGGAGCTGTTTTTT. The encoded protein is CASRPRDLTGELFF.